This T cell receptor (beta chain) was captured in a study of beta chain features in type 1 diabetes. The wider study: The examined sorted cells totaled roughly 110,000,000 across samples.

Study-wide results and limits: Shortening that was moderate but significant affected the TCRB CDR3s of Type 1 diabetes patients in all four CD4+ subsets. In the patient group, naive, central memory and Treg TCRB repertoires seemed more alike than in the healthy donor group. Type 1 diabetes patients showed fewer insertions and more deletions at VDJ junctions.

V was pared by 2 bases and J by 2 bases, with 6 bases between. Germline CDR1 SGHTA, CDR2 FQGNSA. The CDR3 spans 13 residues. This clone occurred a few times. Antigen specificity is unknown. Expressed TCRB transcripts were sequenced, since all the RNA that had been isolated was reverse transcribed. Generated by immunoSEQ multiplex PCR, the TCRdb table keeps only in-frame clones and is missing some. The sample holds 160,000 or so clones, 8% to 9.5% seen once. Each of the CD4+ naive, central memory, regulatory and stem cell-like memory populations was sorted via CD45RO/CCR7/CD25/CD127/CD95/CD27. The gene calls are TRBV7-2 and TRBJ1-2; unclear D gene. The source of this sequence is a woman aged 18-35 years with type 1 diabetes. Specimen: central memory CD4+ T cells from blood. The CDR3, as DNA: TGTGCCAGCAGCTTATCCAGAAACTATGGCTACACCTTC. As protein: CASSLSRNYGYTF.